This TCR beta chain stems from a study of blood T cell repertoires in COVID-19. TCRdb's table, derived via immunoSEQ multiplex PCR, lists solely in-frame clones and lacks some. The sample contains roughly 380,000 clones, roughly 85% of which appear only once. Trimming cost V 2 bases and J 9 bases, with 11 bases left between them. Germline V gene sequence: CDR1 SGHTA, CDR2 FQGTGA. The CDR3 extends over 14 amino acids. The chain uses TRBV7-3 and TRBJ1-6; the D gene is possibly TRBD1 (6 bases). Sequenced material: peripheral blood. The receptor was isolated from a young woman with acute or convalescent COVID-19. The CDR3 is CASSLRQGTSPLHF. The CDR3 DNA follows: TGTGCCAGCAGCTTACGGCAGGGGACTTCACCCCTCCACTTT.